The clone carrying this T cell receptor beta chain showed up just once. This sample is drawn from a study of cytotoxic CD8 clonotypes in ibrutinib-treated CLL. Across the study: Responses: approximately 25 partial, 2 complete; after median around 68 months, about 15 stayed remitted, 12 progressed.

The CDR3 extends over 15 amino acids. V dropped 6 bases and J dropped 7; count of bases not matched to a gene: 11. Germline assignment: CDR1 MRHNA and CDR2 SNTAGT. Some clones are missing from TCRdb's copy, which holds only in-frame ones; the method was immunoSEQ multiplex PCR. The sample lists tens of thousands of clones, 65% to 85% seen once, with more than 7.5% in the top ten. The chain joins TRBV6-4 to TRBJ2-1; 8 nucleotides line up with TRBD2. The TCR comes from a human donor with chronic lymphocytic leukemia. The sample in question was PBMCs, obtained at disease progression, from a patient treated with ibrutinib. CDR3: CASSATSGVLNEQFF. The CDR3, as DNA: TGTGCCAGCAGCGCTACTAGCGGTGTGTTGAATGAGCAGTTCTTC.